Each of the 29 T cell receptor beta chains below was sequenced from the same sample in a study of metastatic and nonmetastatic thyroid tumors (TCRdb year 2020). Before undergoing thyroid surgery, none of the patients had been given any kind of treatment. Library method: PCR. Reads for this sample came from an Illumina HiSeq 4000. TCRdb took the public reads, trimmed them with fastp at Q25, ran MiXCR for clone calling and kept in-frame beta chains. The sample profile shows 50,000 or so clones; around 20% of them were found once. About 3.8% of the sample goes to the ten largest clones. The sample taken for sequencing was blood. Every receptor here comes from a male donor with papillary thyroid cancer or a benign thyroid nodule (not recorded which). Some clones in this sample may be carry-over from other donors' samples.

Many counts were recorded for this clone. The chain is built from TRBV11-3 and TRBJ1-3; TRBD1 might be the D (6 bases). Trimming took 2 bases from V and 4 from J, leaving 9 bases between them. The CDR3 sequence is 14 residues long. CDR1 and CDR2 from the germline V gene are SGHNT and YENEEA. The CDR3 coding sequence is TGTGCCAGCAGCTTATGGGGGCTGGGAAACACCATATATTTT. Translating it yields CASSLWGLGNTIYF.

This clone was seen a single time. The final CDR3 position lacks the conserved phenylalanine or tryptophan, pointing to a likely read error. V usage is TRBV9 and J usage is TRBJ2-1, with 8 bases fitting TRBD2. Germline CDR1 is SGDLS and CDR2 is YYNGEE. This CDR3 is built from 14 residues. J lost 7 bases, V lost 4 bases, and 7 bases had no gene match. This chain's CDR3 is CASSSYSGENEQFL. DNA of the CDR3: TGTGCCAGCAGCTCCTATAGCGGGGAAAATGAGCAGTTCCTC.

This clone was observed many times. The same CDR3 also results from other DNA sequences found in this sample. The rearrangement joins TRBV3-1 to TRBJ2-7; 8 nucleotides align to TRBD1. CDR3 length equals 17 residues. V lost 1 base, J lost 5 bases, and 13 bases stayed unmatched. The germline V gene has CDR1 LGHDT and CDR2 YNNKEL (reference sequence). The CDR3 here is CASSQARFPTGADEQYF. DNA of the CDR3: TGTGCCAGCAGCCAAGCCCGTTTCCCGACAGGGGCTGACGAGCAGTACTTC.

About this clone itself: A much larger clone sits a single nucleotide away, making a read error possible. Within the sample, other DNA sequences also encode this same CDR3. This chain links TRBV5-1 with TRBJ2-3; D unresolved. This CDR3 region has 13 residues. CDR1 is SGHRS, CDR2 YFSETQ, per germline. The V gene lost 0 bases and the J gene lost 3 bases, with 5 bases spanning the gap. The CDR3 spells CASSLEGTDTQYF. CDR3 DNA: TGCGCCAGCAGCTTGGAAGGTACAGATACGCAGTATTTT.

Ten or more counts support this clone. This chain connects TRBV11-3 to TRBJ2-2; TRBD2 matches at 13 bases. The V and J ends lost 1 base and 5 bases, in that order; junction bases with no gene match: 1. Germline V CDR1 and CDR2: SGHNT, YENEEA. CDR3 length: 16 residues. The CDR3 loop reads CASSLGGLAGTGELFF. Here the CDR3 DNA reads TGTGCCAGCAGCTTAGGGGGACTAGCGGGGACCGGGGAGCTGTTTTTT.

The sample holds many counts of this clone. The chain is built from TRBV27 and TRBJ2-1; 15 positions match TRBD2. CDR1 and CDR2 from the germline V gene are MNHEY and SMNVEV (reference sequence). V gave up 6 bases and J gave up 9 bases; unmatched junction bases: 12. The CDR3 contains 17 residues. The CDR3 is CASRFIGLAGGRVEQFF. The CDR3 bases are TGTGCCAGCAGATTTATTGGACTAGCGGGAGGGCGGGTTGAGCAGTTCTTC.

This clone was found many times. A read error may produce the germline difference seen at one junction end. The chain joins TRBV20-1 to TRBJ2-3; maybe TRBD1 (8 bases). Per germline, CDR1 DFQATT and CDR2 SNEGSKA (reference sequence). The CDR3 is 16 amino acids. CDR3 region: CSAAEPQGAGADTRYF. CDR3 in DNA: TGCAGTGCTGCCGAACCGCAGGGGGCGGGGGCAGATACGCGGTATTTT.

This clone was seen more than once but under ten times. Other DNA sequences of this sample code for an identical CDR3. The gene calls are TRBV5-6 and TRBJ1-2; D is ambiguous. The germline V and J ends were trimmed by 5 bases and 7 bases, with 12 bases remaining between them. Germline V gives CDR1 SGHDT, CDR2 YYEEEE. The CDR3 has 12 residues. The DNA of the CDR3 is TGTGCCAGCAGTAAAGGTAAGGCTGGCTACACCTTC. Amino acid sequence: CASSKGKAGYTF.

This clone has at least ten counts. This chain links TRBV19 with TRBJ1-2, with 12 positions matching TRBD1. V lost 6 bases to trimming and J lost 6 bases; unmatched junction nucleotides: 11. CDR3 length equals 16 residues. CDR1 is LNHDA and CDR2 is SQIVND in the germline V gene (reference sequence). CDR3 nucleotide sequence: TGTGCCAGTAGCCCCCGGGACAGGGGGCGTATTCATGGCTACACCTTC. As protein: CASSPRDRGRIHGYTF.

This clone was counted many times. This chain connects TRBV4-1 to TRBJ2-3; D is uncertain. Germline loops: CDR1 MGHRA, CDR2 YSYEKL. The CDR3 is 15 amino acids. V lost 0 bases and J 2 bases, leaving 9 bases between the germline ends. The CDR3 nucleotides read TGCGCCAGCAGCCAAGATTACGATTACACAGATACGCAGTATTTT. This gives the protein CASSQDYDYTDTQYF.

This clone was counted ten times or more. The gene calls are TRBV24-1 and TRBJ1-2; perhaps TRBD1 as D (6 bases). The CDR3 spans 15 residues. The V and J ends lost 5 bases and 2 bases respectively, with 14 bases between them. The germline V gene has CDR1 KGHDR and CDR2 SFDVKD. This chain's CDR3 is CATSGRGSGNYGYTF. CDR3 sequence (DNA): TGTGCCACCAGTGGCAGGGGCAGCGGGAACTATGGCTACACCTTC.

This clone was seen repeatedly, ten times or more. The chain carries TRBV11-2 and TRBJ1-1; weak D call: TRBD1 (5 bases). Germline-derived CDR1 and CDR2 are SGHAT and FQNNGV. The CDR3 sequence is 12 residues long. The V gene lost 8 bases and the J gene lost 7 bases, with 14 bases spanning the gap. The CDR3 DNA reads TGTGCCAGCCGCCGGGGGTTAGGTGAAGCTTTCTTT. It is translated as CASRRGLGEAFF.

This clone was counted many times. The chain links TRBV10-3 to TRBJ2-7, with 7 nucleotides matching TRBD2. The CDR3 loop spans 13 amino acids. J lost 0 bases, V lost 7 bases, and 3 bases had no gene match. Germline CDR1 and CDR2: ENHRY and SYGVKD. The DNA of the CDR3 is TGTGCCATCACAGCGGGGCCCTCCTACGAGCAGTACTTC. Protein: CAITAGPSYEQYF.

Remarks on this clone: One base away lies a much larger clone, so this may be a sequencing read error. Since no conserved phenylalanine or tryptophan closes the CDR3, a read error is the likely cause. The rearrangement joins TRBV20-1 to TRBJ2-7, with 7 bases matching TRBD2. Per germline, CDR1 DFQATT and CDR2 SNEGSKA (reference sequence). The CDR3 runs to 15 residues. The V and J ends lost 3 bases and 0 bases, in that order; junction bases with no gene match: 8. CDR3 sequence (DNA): TGCAGTGCTAGGAAGGTGGGGGGGGACTCCTACGAGCAGTACTCC. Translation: CSARKVGGDSYEQYS.

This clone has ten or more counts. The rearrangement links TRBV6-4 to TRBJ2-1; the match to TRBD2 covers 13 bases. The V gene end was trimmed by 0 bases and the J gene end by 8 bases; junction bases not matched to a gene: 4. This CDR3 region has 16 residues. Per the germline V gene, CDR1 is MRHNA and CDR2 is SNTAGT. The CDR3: CASSDSGTSGADEQFF. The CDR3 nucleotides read TGTGCCAGCAGTGACTCCGGGACTAGCGGGGCGGATGAGCAGTTCTTC.

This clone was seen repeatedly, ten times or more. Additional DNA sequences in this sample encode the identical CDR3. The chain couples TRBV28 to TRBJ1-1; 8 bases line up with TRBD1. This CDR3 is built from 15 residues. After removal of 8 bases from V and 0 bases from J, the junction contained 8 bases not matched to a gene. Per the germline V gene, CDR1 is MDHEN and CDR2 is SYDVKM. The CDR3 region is CASLPRTGMNTEAFF. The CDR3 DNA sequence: TGTGCCAGCCTTCCCCGGACAGGGATGAACACTGAAGCTTTCTTT.

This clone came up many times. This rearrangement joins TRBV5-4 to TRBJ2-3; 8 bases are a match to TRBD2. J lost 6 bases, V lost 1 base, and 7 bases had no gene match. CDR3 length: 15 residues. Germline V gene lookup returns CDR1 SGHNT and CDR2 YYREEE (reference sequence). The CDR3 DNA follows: TGTGCCAGCAGCTTGCCTCGGGGGGGAGGGGATACGCAGTATTTT. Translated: CASSLPRGGGDTQYF. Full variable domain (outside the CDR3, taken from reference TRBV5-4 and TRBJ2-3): ETGVTQSPTHLIKTRGQQVTLRCSSQSGHNTVSWYQQALGQGPQFIFQYYREEENGRGNFPPRFSGLQFPNYSSELNVNALELDDSALYLCASSLPRGGGDTQYFGPGTRLTVL.

This CDR3 reads CASIHLGQDTNSNQPQHF. The CDR3 DNA follows: TGTGCCAGCATCCACCTGGGACAGGACACTAATAGCAATCAGCCCCAGCATTTT. The rearrangement links TRBV6-2 or TRBV6-3 to TRBJ1-5; 8 nucleotides align to TRBD1. The CDR3 is 18 amino acids. Germline V gene data show CDR1 as MNHEY and CDR2 as SVGEGT. J was trimmed by 0 bases and V by 7 bases; bases with no gene match: 14.

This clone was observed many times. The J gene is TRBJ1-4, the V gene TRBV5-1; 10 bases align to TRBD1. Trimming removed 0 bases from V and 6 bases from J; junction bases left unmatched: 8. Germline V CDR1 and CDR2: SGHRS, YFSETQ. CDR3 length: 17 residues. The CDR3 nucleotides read TGCGCCAGCAGCTTGGGATACCATGGACAGGGGGATGAAAAACTGTTTTTT. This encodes CASSLGYHGQGDEKLFF.

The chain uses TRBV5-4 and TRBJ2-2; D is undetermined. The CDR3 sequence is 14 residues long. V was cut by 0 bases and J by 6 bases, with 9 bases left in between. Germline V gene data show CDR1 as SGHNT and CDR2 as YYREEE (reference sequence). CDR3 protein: CASSLGVLPGELFF. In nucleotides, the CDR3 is TGTGCCAGCAGCTTGGGGGTCTTACCCGGGGAGCTGTTTTTT.

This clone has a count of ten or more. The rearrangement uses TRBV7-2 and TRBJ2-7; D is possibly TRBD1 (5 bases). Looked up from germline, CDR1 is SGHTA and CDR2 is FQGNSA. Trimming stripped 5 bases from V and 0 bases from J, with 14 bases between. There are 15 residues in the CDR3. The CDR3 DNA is TGTGCCAGCAGCCCGACAGCAGATCCCTCCTACGAGCAGTACTTC. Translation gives CASSPTADPSYEQYF.

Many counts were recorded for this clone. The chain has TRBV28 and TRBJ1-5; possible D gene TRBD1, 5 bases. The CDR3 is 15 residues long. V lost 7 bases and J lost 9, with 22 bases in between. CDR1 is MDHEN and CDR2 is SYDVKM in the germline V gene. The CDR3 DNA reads TGTGCCAGCACTCTAAGGGGACCGCGGGGACGGCCCCAGCATTTT. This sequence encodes CASTLRGPRGRPQHF.

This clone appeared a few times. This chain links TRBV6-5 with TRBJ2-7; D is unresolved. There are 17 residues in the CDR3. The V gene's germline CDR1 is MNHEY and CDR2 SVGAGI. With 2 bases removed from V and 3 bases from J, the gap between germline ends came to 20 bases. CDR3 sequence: CASSYPVTLFGHYEQYF. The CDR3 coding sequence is TGTGCCAGCAGTTACCCCGTGACCCTTTTTGGCCACTACGAGCAGTACTTC.

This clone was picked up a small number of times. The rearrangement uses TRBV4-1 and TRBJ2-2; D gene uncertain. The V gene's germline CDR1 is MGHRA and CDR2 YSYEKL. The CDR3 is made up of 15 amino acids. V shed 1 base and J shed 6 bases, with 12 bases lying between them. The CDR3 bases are TGCGCCAGCAGCCAAGTTCCACGGGCGGCCGGGGAGCTGTTTTTT. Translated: CASSQVPRAAGELFF.

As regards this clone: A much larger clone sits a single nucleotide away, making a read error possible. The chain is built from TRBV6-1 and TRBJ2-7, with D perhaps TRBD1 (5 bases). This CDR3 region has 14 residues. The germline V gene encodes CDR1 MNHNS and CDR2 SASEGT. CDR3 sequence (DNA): TGTGCCAGCAGAGGACAAATGAGCTCCTACGAGAAGTACTTC. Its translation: CASRGQMSSYEKYF.

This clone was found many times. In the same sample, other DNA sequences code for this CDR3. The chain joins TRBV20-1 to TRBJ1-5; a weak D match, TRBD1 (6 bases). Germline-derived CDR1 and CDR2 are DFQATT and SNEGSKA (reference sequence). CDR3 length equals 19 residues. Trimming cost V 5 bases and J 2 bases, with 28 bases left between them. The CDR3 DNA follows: TGCAGTGCTTATATCTCACAGGGCCAGCTGGGCAGGCGCAATCAGCCCCAGCATTTT. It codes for CSAYISQGQLGRRNQPQHF.

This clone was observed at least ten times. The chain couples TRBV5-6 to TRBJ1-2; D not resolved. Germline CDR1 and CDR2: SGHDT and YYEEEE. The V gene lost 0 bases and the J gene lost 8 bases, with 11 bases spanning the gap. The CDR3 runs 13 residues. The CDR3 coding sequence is TGTGCCAGCAGCTTGGGGGCAGCGCAGGGCTACACCTTC. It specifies CASSLGAAQGYTF.

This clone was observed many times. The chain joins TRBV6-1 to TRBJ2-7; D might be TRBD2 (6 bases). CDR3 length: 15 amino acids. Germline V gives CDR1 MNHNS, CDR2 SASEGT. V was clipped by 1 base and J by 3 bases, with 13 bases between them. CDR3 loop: CASSEGSSGFYEQYF. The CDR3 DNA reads TGTGCCAGCAGTGAAGGTTCCAGCGGGTTCTACGAGCAGTACTTC.

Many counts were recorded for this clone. For the CDR3, the DNA is TGTGCCAGCAGCTTAACTACGGGGAGGCGGGACACTGAAGCTTTCTTT. Residues: CASSLTTGRRDTEAFF. The V gene is TRBV11-2, the J gene TRBJ1-1; D is undetermined. Deletions cut 2 bases from V and 3 bases from J, with 16 bases between. The CDR3 length is 16 residues. CDR1 is SGHAT, CDR2 FQNNGV, per germline.